Presented here are 17 T cell receptor beta chains from one specimen sequenced in a study of cytomegalovirus exposure and HLA in healthy donors. 13 Jbeta primers and 60 Vbeta primers were used for the PCR. This table comes from immunoSEQ multiplex PCR, and its TCRdb copy is limited to in-frame clones, with some not included. This table has 150,000 to 200,000 clones, over 60% appearing once. The sequenced sample consisted of PBMCs. These TCRs come from a woman in her 30s in good health and CMV-seronegative.

This chain connects TRBV14 to TRBJ1-1, with a weak D call TRBD1 (5 bases). V lost 4 bases, J lost 0 bases, and 12 bases lay in between. The CDR3 is 15 amino acids. CDR1 is SGHDN and CDR2 is FVKESK in the germline V gene. The CDR3, as DNA: TGTGCCAGCAGCCCACTTGGGACTTTGAACACTGAAGCTTTCTTT. Its translation is CASSPLGTLNTEAFF.

J is TRBJ1-2 and V is TRBV5-1; TRBD1 might be the D (5 bases). The CDR3 sequence is 14 residues long. V was shortened by 0 bases and J by 8 bases, with 14 bases between the two germline ends. CDR1 and CDR2 (germline): SGHRS, YFSETQ. This chain's CDR3 is CASSLGQGRKGYTF. The CDR3 DNA follows: TGCGCCAGCAGCTTGGGGCAGGGAAGAAAAGGCTACACCTTC.

The chain joins TRBV4-3 to TRBJ2-7, with TRBD2 matching 7 bases. Germline-derived CDR1 and CDR2 are LGHNA and YSLEER. The CDR3 totals 16 residues. Trimming removed 0 bases from V and 0 bases from J; junction bases left unmatched: 5. CDR3 nucleotide sequence: TGCGCCAGCAGCCAAGATAGCGGGCCGAGCTCCTACGAGCAGTACTTC. Amino acid sequence: CASSQDSGPSSYEQYF.

This clone was picked up a small number of times. The CDR3 spells CASSLTSVTYEQYF. CDR3 coding DNA: TGTGCCAGCAGCCTGACTAGCGTGACCTACGAGCAGTACTTC. This sequence joins TRBV5-6 and TRBJ2-5, with 8 positions matching TRBD2. The end of the DNA fits TRBJ2-7 better, so the J call may be wrong. CDR3 size: 14 residues. CDR1 is SGHDT and CDR2 is YYEEEE in the germline V gene.

This chain uses TRBV29-1 with TRBJ2-2; 7 bases line up with TRBD1. CDR1 is SQVTM and CDR2 is ANQGSEA in the germline V gene. CDR3 length equals 16 residues. Losses at the gene ends were 4 bases for V and 2 bases for J; bases not matched to a gene: 10. For the CDR3, the DNA is TGCAGCGTTGTGGGGGCCCGGACAGGCAACACCGGGGAGCTGTTTTTT. It specifies CSVVGARTGNTGELFF.

This clone came up a few times. This rearrangement joins TRBV28 to TRBJ1-1; possible D gene TRBD1, 6 bases. V was pared by 7 bases and J by 1 base, with 16 bases between. Per germline, CDR1 MDHEN and CDR2 SYDVKM. There are 15 residues in the CDR3. The CDR3, as DNA: TGTGCCAGCAACCCTGGCCCAGGGGAGAACACTGAAGCTTTCTTT. Amino acid sequence: CASNPGPGENTEAFF.

This sequence joins TRBV30 and TRBJ1-3, with D perhaps TRBD1 (6 bases). CDR1 and CDR2 (germline): GTSNPN, SVGIG (reference sequence). CDR3 length: 12 amino acids. Trimming removed 5 bases at V and 9 bases at J, with 14 bases between. DNA for the CDR3: TGTGCCTGGGGTGACAGGCTTAGCACCATATATTTT. Translating gives CAWGDRLSTIYF.

The genes are TRBV28 and TRBJ2-7; D perhaps matches TRBD2 (6 bases). This CDR3 is built from 14 residues. V was pared by 5 bases and J by 1 base, with 12 bases between. Germline assignment: CDR1 MDHEN and CDR2 SYDVKM. CDR3 sequence: CASSVLAESYEQYF. CDR3 DNA: TGTGCCAGCAGTGTCTTAGCGGAGTCCTACGAGCAGTACTTC.

The chain couples TRBV5-1 to TRBJ2-5, with 8 bases identical to TRBD1. The germline gives CDR1 SGHRS, CDR2 YFSETQ. V lost 1 base to trimming and J lost 1 base; unmatched junction nucleotides: 0. This CDR3 has 14 residues. CDR3 nucleotides: TGCGCCAGCAGCTTGACAGGGGGCCAAGAGACCCAGTACTTC. It translates to CASSLTGGQETQYF.

The chain's CDR3 is CASSGSISGSPLHF. Written as DNA, the CDR3 is TGTGCCAGCAGCGGTAGCATAAGCGGTTCACCCCTCCACTTT. The V call is TRBV7-9, the J call TRBJ1-6; the D is unclear. Trimming took 5 bases from V and 9 from J, leaving 14 bases between them. Germline V gene lookup returns CDR1 SEHNR and CDR2 FQNEAQ (reference sequence). The CDR3 extends over 14 amino acids.

The chain joins TRBV27 to TRBJ2-7; tentative D call: TRBD1 (6 bases). CDR1 MNHEY and CDR2 SMNVEV come from the germline V gene (reference sequence). The CDR3 totals 13 residues. Trimming took 4 bases from V and 6 from J, leaving 13 bases between them. CDR3 in DNA: TGTGCCAGCAGTTCCGGGACACCAGGCGAGCAGTACTTC. Translation: CASSSGTPGEQYF.

The chain carries TRBV4-3 and TRBJ2-3; 10 nucleotides line up with TRBD1. V dropped 4 bases and J dropped 4; count of bases not matched to a gene: 11. This CDR3 comprises 17 residues. The germline V gene encodes CDR1 LGHNA and CDR2 YSLEER. CDR3 sequence reads: CASSPGRGQGRADTQYF. CDR3 nucleotides: TGCGCCAGCAGCCCAGGCCGGGGACAGGGGAGGGCAGATACGCAGTATTTT.

The rearrangement links TRBV15 to TRBJ1-5, with D perhaps TRBD1 (5 bases). There are 15 residues in the CDR3. V was clipped by 3 bases and J by 9 bases, with 18 bases between them. Germline values: CDR1 LNHNV, CDR2 YYDKDF (reference sequence). CDR3 region: CATSRSPGTEGPQHF. The CDR3 bases are TGTGCCACCAGCAGGAGCCCGGGGACTGAGGGGCCCCAGCATTTT.

The chain combines TRBV4-3 with TRBJ2-3, with TRBD1 matching 8 bases. With 4 bases clipped from V and 10 bases from J, the junction kept 4 bases outside the gene matches. The germline V gene has CDR1 LGHNA and CDR2 YSLEER. The CDR3 extends over 12 amino acids. The DNA of the CDR3 is TGCGCCAGCAGCCTGGGACAGGCCCCGCAGTATTTT. Translated, it gives CASSLGQAPQYF.

The chain is built from TRBV5-1 and TRBJ1-6; D gene ambiguous. V gave up 0 bases and J gave up 7 bases, with 14 bases separating them. Germline V gene data show CDR1 as SGHRS and CDR2 as YFSETQ. The CDR3 contains 16 residues. CDR3 residues: CASSLAGYKGNSPLHF. The CDR3, as DNA: TGCGCCAGCAGCTTGGCGGGGTATAAAGGAAATTCACCCCTCCACTTT.

This clone was observed a single time. The chain links TRBV4-1 to TRBJ2-2; D unresolved. Germline V gene data show CDR1 as MGHRA and CDR2 as YSYEKL. V lost 1 base to trimming and J lost 1 base, with 16 bases between them. CDR3 size: 18 residues. CDR3 region: CASSQGLFGTVNTGELFF. CDR3 DNA sequence: TGCGCCAGCAGCCAAGGTCTGTTTGGAACAGTGAACACCGGGGAGCTGTTTTTT.

The chain has TRBV2 and TRBJ1-1; the D gene is possibly TRBD1 (5 bases). Trimming cost V 10 bases and J 4 bases, with 16 bases left between them. The CDR3 totals 13 residues. CDR1 is SNHLY and CDR2 is FYNNEI in the germline V gene. This chain's CDR3 is CATGGERLTEAFF. The CDR3 DNA reads as TGTGCCACCGGGGGGGAGCGGCTCACTGAAGCTTTCTTT.